This T cell receptor (beta chain) derives from a study of T cell changes during pregnancy in multiple sclerosis. Assay used: immunoSEQ multiplex PCR; TCRdb lists only in-frame clones, some missing. Of roughly 93,000 clones in the sample, roughly 90% are singletons; the top ten hold about 0.95%. CDR1 and CDR2 (germline): MGHDK, SYGVNS. The CDR3 sequence is 17 residues long. Details on this clone: An end of the junction does not agree with germline; a read error may underlie this.

Sequencing was performed on peripheral blood, taken before pregnancy. The clonotype originates from a female donor with multiple sclerosis, enrolled in a pregnancy study. The rearrangement links TRBV25-1 to TRBJ2-6; 7 nucleotides agree with TRBD2. The CDR3 region has the DNA TGTGCCAGCAGTGTCGTGGGGACTATCTCTGGTGCCAACGTCCTGACTTTC. This sequence encodes CASSVVGTISGANVLTF.